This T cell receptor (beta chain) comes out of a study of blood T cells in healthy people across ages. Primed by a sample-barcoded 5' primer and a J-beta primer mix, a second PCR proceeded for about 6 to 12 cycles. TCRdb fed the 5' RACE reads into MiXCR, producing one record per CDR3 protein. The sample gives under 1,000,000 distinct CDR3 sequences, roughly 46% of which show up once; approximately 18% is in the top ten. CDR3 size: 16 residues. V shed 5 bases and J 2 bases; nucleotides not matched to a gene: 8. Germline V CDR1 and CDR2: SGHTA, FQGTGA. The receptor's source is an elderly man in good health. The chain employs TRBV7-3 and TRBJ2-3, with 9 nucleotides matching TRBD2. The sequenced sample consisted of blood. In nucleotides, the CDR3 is TGTGCCAGCAGCACCCAGACTAGCGGAGACACAGATACGCAGTATTTT. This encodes CASSTQTSGDTDTQYF.